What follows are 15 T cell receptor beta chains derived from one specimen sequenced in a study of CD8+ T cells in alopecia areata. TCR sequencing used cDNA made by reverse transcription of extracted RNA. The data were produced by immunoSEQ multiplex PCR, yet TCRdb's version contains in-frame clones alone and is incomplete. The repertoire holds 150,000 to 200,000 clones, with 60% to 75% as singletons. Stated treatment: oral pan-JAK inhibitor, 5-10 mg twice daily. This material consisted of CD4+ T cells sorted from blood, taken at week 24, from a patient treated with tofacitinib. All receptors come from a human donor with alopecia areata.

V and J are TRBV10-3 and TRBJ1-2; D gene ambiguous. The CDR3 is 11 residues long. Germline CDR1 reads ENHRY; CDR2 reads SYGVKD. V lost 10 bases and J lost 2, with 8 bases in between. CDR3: CATRGNYGYTF. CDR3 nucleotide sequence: TGTGCCACCCGCGGGAACTATGGCTACACCTTC.

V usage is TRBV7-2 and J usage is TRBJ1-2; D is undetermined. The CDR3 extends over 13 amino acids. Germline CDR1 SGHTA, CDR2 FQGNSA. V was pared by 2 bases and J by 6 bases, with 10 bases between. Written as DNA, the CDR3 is TGTGCCAGCAGCTTAACATACAGCCATGGCTACACCTTC. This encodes CASSLTYSHGYTF.

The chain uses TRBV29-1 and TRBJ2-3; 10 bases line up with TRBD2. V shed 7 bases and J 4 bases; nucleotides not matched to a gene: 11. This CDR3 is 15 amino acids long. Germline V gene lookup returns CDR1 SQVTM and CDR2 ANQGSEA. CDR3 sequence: CSAAPLSGGADTQYF. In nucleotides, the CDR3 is TGCAGCGCAGCTCCCCTGAGCGGGGGGGCAGATACGCAGTATTTT.

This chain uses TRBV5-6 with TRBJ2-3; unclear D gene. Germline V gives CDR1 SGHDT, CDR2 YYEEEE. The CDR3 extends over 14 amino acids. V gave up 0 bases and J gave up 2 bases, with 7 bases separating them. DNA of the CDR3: TGTGCCAGCAGCTTGGGGCAGATCACAGATACGCAGTATTTT. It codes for CASSLGQITDTQYF. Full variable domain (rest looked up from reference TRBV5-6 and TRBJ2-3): DAGVTQSPTHLIKTRGQQVTLRCSPKSGHDTVSWYQQALGQGPQFIFQYYEEEERQRGNFPDRFSGHQFPNYSSELNVNALLLGDSALYLCASSLGQITDTQYFGPGTRLTVL.

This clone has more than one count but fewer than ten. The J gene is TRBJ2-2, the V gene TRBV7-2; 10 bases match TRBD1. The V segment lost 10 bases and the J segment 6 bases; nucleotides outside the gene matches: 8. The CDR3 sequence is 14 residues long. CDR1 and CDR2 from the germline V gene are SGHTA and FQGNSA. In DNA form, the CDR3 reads TGTGCCACCCGCCGGGACAGGGGAGCCGGGGAGCTGTTTTTT. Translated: CATRRDRGAGELFF.

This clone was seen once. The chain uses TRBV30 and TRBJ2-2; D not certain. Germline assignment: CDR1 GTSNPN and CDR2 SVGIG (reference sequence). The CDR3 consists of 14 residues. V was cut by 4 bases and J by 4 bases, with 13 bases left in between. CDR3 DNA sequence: TGTGCCTGGACCCCGCGCAGGCGCACCGGGGAGCTGTTTTTT. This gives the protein CAWTPRRRTGELFF.

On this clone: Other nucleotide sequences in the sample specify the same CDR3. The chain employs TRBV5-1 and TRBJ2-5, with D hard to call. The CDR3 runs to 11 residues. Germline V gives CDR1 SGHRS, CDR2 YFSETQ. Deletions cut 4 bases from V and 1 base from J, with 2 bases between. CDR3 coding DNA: TGCGCCAGCAGCGCCCAAGAGACCCAGTACTTC. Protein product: CASSAQETQYF.

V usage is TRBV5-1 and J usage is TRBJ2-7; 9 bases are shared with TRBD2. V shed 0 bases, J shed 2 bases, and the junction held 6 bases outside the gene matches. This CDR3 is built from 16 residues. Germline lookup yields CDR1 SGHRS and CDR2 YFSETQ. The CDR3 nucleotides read TGCGCCAGCAGCTTGGGTGGTAGCGGGGGAACCTACGAGCAGTACTTC. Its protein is CASSLGGSGGTYEQYF.

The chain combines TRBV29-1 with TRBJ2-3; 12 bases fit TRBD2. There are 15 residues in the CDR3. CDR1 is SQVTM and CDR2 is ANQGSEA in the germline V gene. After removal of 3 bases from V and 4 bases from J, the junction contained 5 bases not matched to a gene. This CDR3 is CSVDFLAGGPDTQYF. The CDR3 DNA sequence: TGCAGCGTTGATTTTCTAGCGGGGGGGCCAGATACGCAGTATTTT.

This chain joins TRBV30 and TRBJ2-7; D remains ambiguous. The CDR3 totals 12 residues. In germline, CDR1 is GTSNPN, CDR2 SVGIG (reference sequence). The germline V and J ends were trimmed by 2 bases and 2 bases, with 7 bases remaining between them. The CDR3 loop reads CAWSRSPYEQYF. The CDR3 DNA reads TGTGCCTGGAGTCGGAGTCCCTACGAGCAGTACTTC.

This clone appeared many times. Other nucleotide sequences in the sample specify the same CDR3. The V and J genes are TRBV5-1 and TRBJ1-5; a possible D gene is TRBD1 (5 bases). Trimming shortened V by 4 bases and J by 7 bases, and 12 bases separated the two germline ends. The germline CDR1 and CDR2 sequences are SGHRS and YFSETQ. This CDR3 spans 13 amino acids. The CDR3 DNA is TGCGCCAGCAGCGAGGGGCCAGGGCAGCCCCAGCATTTT. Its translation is CASSEGPGQPQHF. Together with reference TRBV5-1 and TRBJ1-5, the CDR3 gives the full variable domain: KAGVTQTPRYLIKTRGQQVTLSCSPISGHRSVSWYQQTPGQGLQFLFEYFSETQRNKGNFPGRFSGRQFSNSRSEMNVSTLELGDSALYLCASSEGPGQPQHFGDGTRLSIL.

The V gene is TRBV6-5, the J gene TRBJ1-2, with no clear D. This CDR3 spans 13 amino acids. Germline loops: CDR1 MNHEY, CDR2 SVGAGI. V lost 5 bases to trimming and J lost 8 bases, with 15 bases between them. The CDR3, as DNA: TGTGCCAGCAGTGCCGAGGGCCCGTGGGGCTACACCTTC. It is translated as CASSAEGPWGYTF.

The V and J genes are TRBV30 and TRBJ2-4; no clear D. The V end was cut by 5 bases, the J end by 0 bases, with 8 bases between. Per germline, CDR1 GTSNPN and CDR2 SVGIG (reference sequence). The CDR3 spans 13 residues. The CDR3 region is CAWGALAKNIQYF. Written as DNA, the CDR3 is TGTGCCTGGGGTGCCCTAGCCAAAAACATTCAGTACTTC.

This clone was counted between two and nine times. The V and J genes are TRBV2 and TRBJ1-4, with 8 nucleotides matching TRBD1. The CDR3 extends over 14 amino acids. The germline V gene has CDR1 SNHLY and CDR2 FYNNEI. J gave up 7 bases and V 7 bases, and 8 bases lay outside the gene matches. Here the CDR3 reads CASNSPGGREKLFF. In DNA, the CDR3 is TGTGCCAGCAATAGCCCAGGGGGCCGTGAAAAACTGTTTTTT.

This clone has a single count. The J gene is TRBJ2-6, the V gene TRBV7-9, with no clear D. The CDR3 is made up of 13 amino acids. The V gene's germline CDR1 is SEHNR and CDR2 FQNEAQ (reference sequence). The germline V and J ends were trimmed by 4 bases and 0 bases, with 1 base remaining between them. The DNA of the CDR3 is TGTGCCAGCAGCTCCTCTGGGGCCAACGTCCTGACTTTC. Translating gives CASSSSGANVLTF.